This T cell receptor beta chain was recorded in a study of CD8 T cells in ankylosing spondylitis (dated by TCRdb to 2017 to 2019). Background on the whole study: To find TCR variants linked to disease, the study profiled T cell receptor beta repertoires in ankylosing spondylitis patients and healthy donors. Peripheral blood was sampled, and synovial fluid was also collected from ankylosing spondylitis patients. The whole study cohort included some 100 healthy donors and 25 ankylosing spondylitis patients.

The germline V gene encodes CDR1 SGHRS and CDR2 YFSETQ. Trimming removed 4 bases from V and 6 bases from J; the gene matches leave 12 bases unexplained. The CDR3 numbers 16 residues from cysteine through phenylalanine. Solely the CDR3 DNA is kept, with 48 bases framed from the first base. Broad study findings and their caveats: Blood from ankylosing spondylitis patients appeared to be characterized by a TCR beta motif made up of several highly homologous amino acid variants. The disease-linked clones were reported as significantly enriched in matched synovial fluid samples from ankylosing spondylitis patients. The disease-linked clones had a CD8+ phenotype and were found at relatively low frequencies in peripheral blood. Some motif variants had previously been reported in the synovial fluid and blood of reactive arthritis patients, which suggests shared mechanisms of disease initiation.

This clonotype was observed a handful of times. Its binding antigen is unknown. No base quality information exists; no much larger clone differs at one position. TCRdb records Illumina HiSeq 2500 as the sequencer. Quantitative 5'-RACE with molecular barcodes was used to prepare TCR beta libraries. The source study handled its data this way. To identify disease-linked TCR variants, a new computational method was used, one built on a probabilistic model of VDJ rearrangement. Using fastp trimming at Q25 and MiXCR clonotype assembly, TCRdb reanalyzed the public sequencing data and kept in-frame beta chains. Merged by CDR3 protein, the rows form single entries marked with the most common genes and DNA. These V and J calls rely on TCRdb rather than the paper's analysis. Recorded for this sample are 390,000 or so distinct CDR3 sequences; about a fifth of them occurred a single time. Roughly 16% of the sample lies in the top ten.

This receptor was identified in a male donor with ankylosing spondylitis. Material for sequencing was blood, either unsorted or a sorted T cell fraction (not recorded which). The chain links TRBV5-1 with TRBJ2-3, with TRBD1 matching 9 junction bases. The CDR3 corresponds to CASSGPGQGEADTQYF. The nucleotide sequence is TGCGCCAGCAGCGGTCCGGGACAGGGAGAGGCGGATACGCAGTATTTT.